These 16 T cell receptor beta chains were sequenced from one sample in a study of T cell repertoires in cytomegalovirus infection. TCRdb recomputed calls from the reads with MiXCR, one row per CDR3 protein. Here the sample spans around 490,000 distinct CDR3 sequences, about 26% being singletons. Sequencing input: PBMCs. These receptor sequences come from a human donor in good health (CMV status not recorded). Some clones in this sample may be carry-over from other donors' samples.

The rearrangement links TRBV20-1 to TRBJ2-1, with TRBD2 identical over 8 bases. This CDR3 is built from 14 residues. From germline, CDR1 is DFQATT and CDR2 SNEGSKA (reference sequence). CDR3 sequence (DNA): TGCAGCGAGGACGGGGGGGTCAGCTACAATGAGCAGTTCTTC. Amino acid sequence: CSEDGGVSYNEQFF.

CDR3 amino acids: CASSSGTYEQYV. CDR3 nucleotide sequence: TGTGCCAGCAGCTCGGGGACCTACGAGCAGTACGTC. This chain links TRBV7-9 with TRBJ2-7, with D possibly being TRBD2 (5 bases). The CDR3 runs to 12 residues. V was shortened by 4 bases and J by 2 bases, with 6 bases between the two germline ends. The germline gives CDR1 SEHNR, CDR2 FQNEAQ (reference sequence).

The V call is TRBV7-2, the J call TRBJ1-1; maybe TRBD1 (6 bases). Germline CDR1 and CDR2: SGHTA and FQGNSA. The germline V and J ends were trimmed by 6 bases and 5 bases, with 16 bases remaining between them. There are 14 residues in the CDR3. This CDR3 reads CASRTGQRATEAFF. The DNA for the CDR3 is TGTGCCAGCAGAACTGGACAGAGGGCAACTGAAGCTTTCTTT.

This chain connects TRBV19 to TRBJ1-1; a weak D match, TRBD1 (5 bases). The CDR3 consists of 14 residues. The V end was cut by 0 bases, the J end by 11 bases, with 16 bases between. CDR1 is LNHDA and CDR2 is SQIVND in the germline V gene (reference sequence). CDR3 sequence (DNA): TGTGCCAGTAGTATAGATGGGACGGGCCCGTCGGCTTTCTTT. Its protein product is CASSIDGTGPSAFF. Full variable domain (outside the CDR3, taken from reference TRBV19 and TRBJ1-1): DGGITQSPKYLFRKEGQNVTLSCEQNLNHDAMYWYRQDPGQGLRLIYYSQIVNDFQKGDIAEGYSVSREKKESFPLTVTSAQKNPTAFYLCASSIDGTGPSAFFGQGTRLTVV.

This chain joins TRBV7-9 and TRBJ1-2, with D possibly TRBD1 on 6 matching bases. V was pared by 5 bases and J by 6 bases, with 19 bases between. Germline V gene data show CDR1 as SEHNR and CDR2 as FQNEAQ (reference sequence). The CDR3 is 15 residues long. The CDR3 is CASSPRGEGSHGYTF. CDR3 nucleotides: TGTGCCAGCAGCCCCAGGGGTGAGGGATCCCATGGCTACACCTTC.

A few counts support this clonotype. J is TRBJ1-1 and V is TRBV2; perhaps TRBD1 as D (6 bases). The germline CDR1 and CDR2 sequences are SNHLY and FYNNEI. This CDR3 contains 12 residues. V lost 6 bases to trimming and J lost 4 bases, with 9 bases between them. The DNA for the CDR3 is TGTGCCAGCAGACGGGGGGCCACTGAAGCTTTCTTT. Protein product: CASRRGATEAFF.

This clonotype was seen a handful of times. This chain links TRBV24-1 with TRBJ1-2; D is ambiguous. Germline CDR1 and CDR2: KGHDR and SFDVKD. The CDR3 loop spans 12 amino acids. V was clipped by 6 bases and J by 6 bases, with 10 bases between them. The CDR3 DNA is TGTGCCACCAGTTCCCTGAGCCATGGCTACACCTTC. Protein: CATSSLSHGYTF.

This clonotype was detected many times. CDR3 in DNA: TGTGCCAGCAGCCTCGGACAGGGGGCAGGAACCGGGGAGCTGTTTTTT. Residues: CASSLGQGAGTGELFF. The chain couples TRBV7-2 to TRBJ2-2, with 11 bases fitting TRBD1. Germline lookup yields CDR1 SGHTA and CDR2 FQGNSA. The V gene end was trimmed by 5 bases and the J gene end by 5 bases; junction bases not matched to a gene: 7. The CDR3 is made up of 16 amino acids. Together with reference TRBV7-2 and TRBJ2-2, the CDR3 gives the full variable domain: GAGVSQSPSNKVTEKGKDVELRCDPISGHTALYWYRQSLGQGLEFLIYFQGNSAPDKSGLPSDRFSAERTGGSVSTLTIQRTQQEDSAVYLCASSLGQGAGTGELFFGEGSRLTVL.

The chain combines TRBV6-1 with TRBJ2-1, with 9 bases fitting TRBD2. Per germline, CDR1 MNHNS and CDR2 SASEGT. There are 15 residues in the CDR3. After removal of 6 bases from V and 4 bases from J, the junction contained 7 bases not matched to a gene. The CDR3: CASSRTSEKYNEQFF. In DNA, the CDR3 is TGTGCCAGCAGCCGGACTAGCGAGAAGTACAATGAGCAGTTCTTC.

This clonotype appeared many times. The chain carries TRBV29-1 and TRBJ2-5, with a possible D match to TRBD1 (6 bases). The V end lost 1 base, the J end lost 1 base, and 7 bases lay between the germline ends. The CDR3 is 13 residues long. Germline V gene data show CDR1 as SQVTM and CDR2 as ANQGSEA. This CDR3 reads CSVEVGAQETQYF. The CDR3, as DNA: TGCAGCGTTGAAGTGGGGGCCCAAGAGACCCAGTACTTC.

This clonotype was observed at least ten times. The V call is TRBV7-2, the J call TRBJ2-3; D gene uncertain. The V gene lost 5 bases and the J gene lost 0 bases, with 9 bases spanning the gap. CDR1 is SGHTA, CDR2 FQGNSA, per germline. This CDR3 comprises 14 residues. CDR3 loop: CASSESRSTDTQYF. The CDR3 coding sequence is TGTGCCAGCAGCGAGAGCAGGAGCACAGATACGCAGTATTTT.

This clonotype was observed many times. V usage is TRBV7-2 and J usage is TRBJ2-5, with D unclear. The CDR3 consists of 13 residues. Germline V gives CDR1 SGHTA, CDR2 FQGNSA. V shed 5 bases and J shed 5 bases, with 12 bases lying between them. The CDR3 sequence is CASSDTLQETQYF. The CDR3 DNA follows: TGTGCCAGCAGCGACACATTACAGGAGACCCAGTACTTC. Drawing the rest from reference TRBV7-2 and TRBJ2-5, the complete variable domain is GAGVSQSPSNKVTEKGKDVELRCDPISGHTALYWYRQSLGQGLEFLIYFQGNSAPDKSGLPSDRFSAERTGGSVSTLTIQRTQQEDSAVYLCASSDTLQETQYFGPGTRLLVL.

The chain uses TRBV28 and TRBJ2-7; 7 bases map to TRBD2. J was trimmed by 5 bases and V by 7 bases; bases with no gene match: 11. The germline V gene has CDR1 MDHEN and CDR2 SYDVKM. CDR3 length equals 14 residues. The DNA for the CDR3 is TGTGCCAGCATTCCGGGAGGAACACCCCACGAGCAGTACTTC. Translated, it gives CASIPGGTPHEQYF.

The chain couples TRBV9 to TRBJ2-3; 7 bases map to TRBD2. This CDR3 spans 15 amino acids. From germline, CDR1 is SGDLS and CDR2 YYNGEE. Losses at the gene ends were 0 bases for V and 3 bases for J; bases not matched to a gene: 4. CDR3 sequence (DNA): TGTGCCAGCAGCGTAGTCAGCGGGATGACAGATACGCAGTATTTT. It encodes CASSVVSGMTDTQYF.

The genes are TRBV27 and TRBJ2-7, with 10 bases aligning to TRBD2. The CDR3 extends over 17 amino acids. Germline trimming cut 5 bases from V and 4 bases from J; bases unmatched to any gene: 14. From germline, CDR1 is MNHEY and CDR2 SMNVEV (reference sequence). CDR3 sequence (DNA): TGTGCCAGCAGTCCCGTCCGCCCTAGCGGGAGTAATTACGAGCAGTACTTC. Its translation: CASSPVRPSGSNYEQYF.

This clonotype was counted a few times. The chain links TRBV7-2 to TRBJ2-5; possibly TRBD2 for D (7 bases). V was cut by 5 bases and J by 12 bases, with 19 bases left in between. Per the germline V gene, CDR1 is SGHTA and CDR2 is FQGNSA. The CDR3 totals 13 residues. DNA for the CDR3: TGTGCCAGCAGCAAATCGGGGGGCAGCTTTGAGTACTTC. Its protein is CASSKSGGSFEYF.